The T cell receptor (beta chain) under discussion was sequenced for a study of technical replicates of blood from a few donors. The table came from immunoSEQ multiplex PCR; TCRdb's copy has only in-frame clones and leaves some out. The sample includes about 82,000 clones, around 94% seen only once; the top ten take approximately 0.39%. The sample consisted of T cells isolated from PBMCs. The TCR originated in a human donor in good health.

CDR3 in DNA: TGTGCCAGCAGCAGTCCGGGTGGAAGCACAGATACGCAGTATTTT. It encodes CASSSPGGSTDTQYF. This chain uses TRBV13 with TRBJ2-3; the D is unclear. The CDR3 length is 15 residues. The germline V gene encodes CDR1 PRHDT and CDR2 FYEKMQ (reference sequence). V lost 5 bases to trimming and J lost 0 bases, with 12 bases between them.